The subject of this entry is one TCR beta chain. PCR was performed using 60 Vbeta and 13 Jbeta primers. Sequencing was performed with immunoSEQ multiplex PCR; in TCRdb, only in-frame clones are kept and a portion is missing. This sample carries over 150,000 clones, 70% to 80% of them seen once, and the ten largest clones take roughly 9%. This sample was included in a study of cytomegalovirus exposure and HLA in healthy donors. Across the whole study: Approximately 190 million T cells yielded 120 million or so unique TCR beta sequences, as an earlier analysis found.

Germline V lookup: CDR1 SGHRS, CDR2 YFSETQ. The V and J ends lost 3 bases and 10 bases, in that order; junction bases with no gene match: 7. The CDR3 extends over 15 amino acids. The chain links TRBV5-1 to TRBJ1-6, with 10 bases that match TRBD1. This TCR came from a man younger than 30 in good health and CMV-seropositive. Sequenced material: PBMCs. The CDR3 nucleotides read TGCGCCAGCAGCTCGGGACAGGGGCTCGGATCACCCCTCCACTTT. Amino acid sequence: CASSSGQGLGSPLHF.